Following are 26 T cell receptor beta chains from one sample sequenced in a study of T cells in Graves' hyperthyroidism and ophthalmopathy. From RNA transcripts, TCR beta CDR3 regions were amplified. The study used the HTBI primer set for a first-round RT-PCR of the TCR CDR3. TCRdb reprocessed the multiplex PCR reads with MiXCR, giving one entry per CDR3 protein. The table includes approximately 640,000 distinct CDR3 sequences, around 15% detected once. Sequenced material: blood. These receptors were taken from a man aged 50 to 60 with Graves' hyperthyroidism.

The sample holds many counts of this clonotype. The chain employs TRBV9 and TRBJ2-5; D not certain. V was pared by 0 bases and J by 1 base, with 10 bases between. Germline V gene lookup returns CDR1 SGDLS and CDR2 YYNGEE. The CDR3 is 15 residues long. In DNA, the CDR3 is TGTGCCAGCAGCGTAGGCGGTAGCACCCAAGAGACCCAGTACTTC. This codes for CASSVGGSTQETQYF. Full variable domain (rest looked up from reference TRBV9 and TRBJ2-5): DSGVTQTPKHLITATGQRVTLRCSPRSGDLSVYWYQQSLDQGLQFLIQYYNGEERAKGNILERFSAQQFPDLHSELNLSSLELGDSALYFCASSVGGSTQETQYFGPGTRLLVL.

The chain recombines TRBV5-1 with TRBJ2-1; the D gene could be TRBD1 or TRBD2 (5 bases each). V was pared by 4 bases and J by 0 bases, with 14 bases between. CDR3 size: 16 residues. Germline V CDR1 and CDR2: SGHRS, YFSETQ. The CDR3 reads CASSTTGRSSYNEQFF. The CDR3 DNA is TGCGCCAGCAGCACGACGGGACGGAGCTCCTACAATGAGCAGTTCTTC.

This clonotype came up many times. The chain joins TRBV6-1 to TRBJ2-1; 11 bases line up with TRBD1. Germline V gene sequence: CDR1 MNHNS, CDR2 SASEGT. This CDR3 has 15 amino acids. Trimming took 5 bases from V and 7 from J; bases not matched to a gene: 7. CDR3 DNA: TGTGCCAGCAGTACCGGACAGGGGGCGAAAAATGAGCAGTTCTTC. Amino acids: CASSTGQGAKNEQFF.

CDR3 DNA sequence: TGTGCCAGCAGCTACGGCTTCGGACTAGCGCGGAGGGCGGCACAGGATGAGCAGTTCTTC. Residues: CASSYGFGLARRAAQDEQFF. The chain links TRBV7-9 to TRBJ2-1, with 9 bases aligning to TRBD2. Trimming took 4 bases from V and 8 from J; bases not matched to a gene: 24. The germline gives CDR1 SEHNR, CDR2 FQNEAQ (reference sequence). This CDR3 contains 20 residues.

As DNA, the CDR3 is TGCGCCAGCAGCCAAGAACTAGCGGGGACCTACGAGCAGTACTTC. Protein product: CASSQELAGTYEQYF. This chain joins TRBV4-1 and TRBJ2-7; 10 positions match TRBD2. CDR1 is MGHRA, CDR2 YSYEKL, per germline. The CDR3 length is 15 residues. Trimming cost V 0 bases and J 2 bases; bases outside gene matches: 1.

This clonotype was recorded many times. The chain joins TRBV28 to TRBJ2-5; TRBD2 agrees at 8 bases. CDR3 size: 17 residues. Germline V gene lookup returns CDR1 MDHEN and CDR2 SYDVKM. The V and J ends lost 4 bases and 4 bases, in that order; junction bases with no gene match: 14. Here the CDR3 reads CASSSPARSGRTETQYF. Written as DNA, the CDR3 is TGTGCCAGCAGTTCCCCCGCCAGAAGCGGGAGAACAGAGACCCAGTACTTC.

This clonotype was picked up many times. The chain is built from TRBV11-2 and TRBJ2-1, with D possibly TRBD2 on 6 matching bases. The germline CDR1 and CDR2 sequences are SGHAT and FQNNGV. V gave up 0 bases and J gave up 4 bases, with 19 bases separating them. This CDR3 is 18 amino acids long. As DNA, the CDR3 is TGTGCCAGCAGCTTAGATCTTGGTAGCGGCGGTCTTTACAATGAGCAGTTCTTC. Translated: CASSLDLGSGGLYNEQFF.

The rearrangement joins TRBV28 to TRBJ1-5; TRBD1 might be the D (5 bases). This CDR3 is 16 amino acids long. The V end was cut by 9 bases, the J end by 3 bases, with 21 bases between. CDR1 MDHEN and CDR2 SYDVKM come from the germline V gene. CDR3 nucleotide sequence: TGTGCCAGTAACTCTCCGGGACGTTGGATCAATCAGCCCCAGCATTTT. It yields the protein CASNSPGRWINQPQHF. Full variable domain (rest looked up from reference TRBV28 and TRBJ1-5): DVKVTQSSRYLVKRTGEKVFLECVQDMDHENMFWYRQDPGLGLRLIYFSYDVKMKEKGDIPEGYSVSREKKERFSLILESASTNQTSMYLCASNSPGRWINQPQHFGDGTRLSIL.

V and J are TRBV7-9 and TRBJ2-5, with D perhaps TRBD1 (6 bases). The V gene lost 1 base and the J gene lost 4 bases, with 13 bases spanning the gap. The CDR3 is 15 residues long. Germline lookup yields CDR1 SEHNR and CDR2 FQNEAQ (reference sequence). CDR3 amino acids: CASSLDPGGLETQYF. The CDR3 DNA follows: TGTGCCAGCAGCTTAGATCCTGGGGGCTTAGAGACCCAGTACTTC.

In its sample, this clonotype was seen many times. This chain joins TRBV27 and TRBJ1-2; the match to TRBD1 covers 9 bases. J gave up 6 bases and V 4 bases, and 3 bases lay outside the gene matches. The CDR3 runs to 13 residues. Germline loops: CDR1 MNHEY, CDR2 SMNVEV (reference sequence). CDR3 nucleotide sequence: TGTGCCAGCAGTTACGGACAGGGGAATGGCTACACCTTC. It yields the protein CASSYGQGNGYTF.

This clonotype was observed a single time. The rearrangement joins TRBV11-2 to TRBJ2-1; 9 bases are shared with TRBD2. Germline assignment: CDR1 SGHAT and CDR2 FQNNGV. After removal of 2 bases from V and 9 bases from J, the junction contained 14 bases not matched to a gene. This CDR3 has 17 residues. CDR3: CASSLSGRGRAALEQFF. Here the CDR3 DNA reads TGTGCCAGCAGCTTATCAGGGCGCGGGAGGGCCGCCCTTGAGCAGTTCTTC.

This clonotype was observed a handful of times. For the CDR3, the DNA is TGTGCCAGCAGCCCCCAGGCGGCGGGAGCCGAGCAGTACTTC. Translation gives CASSPQAAGAEQYF. The chain combines TRBV9 with TRBJ2-7; TRBD2 agrees at 7 bases. This CDR3 has 14 residues. V lost 4 bases, J lost 6 bases, and 10 bases stayed unmatched. In germline, CDR1 is SGDLS, CDR2 YYNGEE.

This clonotype was seen at least ten times. This chain joins TRBV20-1 and TRBJ2-7, with TRBD1 matching over 8 bases. The CDR3 runs to 15 residues. With V trimmed by 5 bases and J by 0 bases, 9 bases remained unmatched. Germline loops: CDR1 DFQATT, CDR2 SNEGSKA (reference sequence). This chain's CDR3 is CSAPQGAVSSYEQYF. CDR3 coding DNA: TGCAGTGCTCCTCAGGGGGCGGTGAGCTCCTACGAGCAGTACTTC.

In its sample, this clonotype was seen a few times. The chain's CDR3 is CASIPGQLSNGELFF. CDR3 bases: TGTGCCAGTATACCGGGACAACTTTCGAACGGGGAGCTGTTTTTT. The V and J genes are TRBV28 and TRBJ2-2, with D possibly being TRBD1 (6 bases). V shed 9 bases and J shed 7 bases, with 21 bases lying between them. Germline CDR1 is MDHEN and CDR2 is SYDVKM. This CDR3 has 15 amino acids.

This clonotype was seen only a few times. The genes are TRBV12-3 or TRBV12-4 and TRBJ2-2; TRBD2 agrees at 11 bases. This CDR3 contains 14 residues. V was clipped by 6 bases and J by 4 bases; unmatched bases: 1. Here the CDR3 DNA reads TGTGCCAGCAGGGGACTAGCGGTCACCGGGGAGCTGTTTTTT. This encodes CASRGLAVTGELFF.

The gene calls are TRBV4-3 and TRBJ2-5; D is uncertain. The V end was cut by 0 bases, the J end by 0 bases, with 17 bases between. In germline, CDR1 is LGHNA, CDR2 YSLEER. The CDR3 sequence is 18 residues long. CDR3 sequence reads: CASSQDLIKNFYQETQYF. CDR3 nucleotide sequence: TGCGCCAGCAGCCAAGATTTGATAAAGAACTTTTACCAAGAGACCCAGTACTTC.

Ten or more counts support this clonotype. This chain uses TRBV24-1 with TRBJ2-3; no definite D call. The CDR3 runs to 13 residues. V lost 4 bases and J 8 bases, leaving 12 bases between the germline ends. The germline V gene encodes CDR1 KGHDR and CDR2 SFDVKD. The CDR3 reads CATSDSYQGTQYF. The CDR3 nucleotides are TGTGCCACCAGTGACTCGTACCAAGGTACGCAGTATTTT.

V is TRBV12-3 or TRBV12-4 and J is TRBJ1-4; D unclear. V lost 2 bases to trimming and J lost 9 bases, with 16 bases between them. The CDR3 has 15 residues. CDR3 amino acids: CASSLRTGNSKKLFF. The CDR3 DNA is TGTGCCAGCAGTTTACGGACCGGGAATAGTAAAAAACTGTTTTTT.

This clonotype was recorded at least ten times. The chain combines TRBV27 with TRBJ2-3; D is possibly TRBD2 (5 bases). The ends were cut back, 4 bases at V and 0 bases at J, with 17 bases in the middle. The CDR3 covers 17 residues. The germline V gene has CDR1 MNHEY and CDR2 SMNVEV (reference sequence). CDR3 DNA: TGTGCCAGCAGTTCCTCCATCGTGGGAGAAAGCACAGATACGCAGTATTTT. As protein: CASSSSIVGESTDTQYF.

The chain links TRBV7-2 to TRBJ2-1; TRBD2 agrees at 14 bases. The CDR3 has 17 amino acids. Germline V gene data show CDR1 as SGHTA and CDR2 as FQGNSA. V lost 1 base, J lost 6 bases, and 5 bases stayed unmatched. In DNA form, the CDR3 reads TGTGCCAGCAGCTTAGTGGGGACTAGCGGGAGCTCCAATGAGCAGTTCTTC. Translation gives CASSLVGTSGSSNEQFF.

In the case of this clonotype: A much larger clone lies one base from this, so it may be a read error. The rearrangement uses TRBV5-1 and TRBJ2-1; 7 bases fit TRBD2. The germline V gene has CDR1 SGHRS and CDR2 YFSETQ. The CDR3 contains 21 residues. Trimming at V came to 1 base and at J to 5 bases, leaving 24 bases not matched to a gene. The DNA for the CDR3 is TGCGCCAGCAGCTTGACCGCTCTAGCGGCCCTAAGGAGGCGGCGGGACAATGAGCAGTTCTTC. This translates into CASSLTALAALRRRRDNEQFF.

This chain uses TRBV7-3 with TRBJ2-2; D perhaps matches TRBD1 (5 bases). The V gene's germline CDR1 is SGHTA and CDR2 FQGTGA. Trimming took off 5 bases at V and 0 bases at J, with 13 bases between the two ends. The CDR3 contains 16 residues. CDR3 nucleotides: TGTGCCAGCAGCCTCAGGGCAGCGCCGAACACCGGGGAGCTGTTTTTT. It specifies CASSLRAAPNTGELFF.

In this sample, this clonotype turned up many times. The J gene is TRBJ1-5, the V gene TRBV2, with D possibly being TRBD1 (5 bases). CDR1 SNHLY and CDR2 FYNNEI come from the germline V gene. The CDR3 has 14 amino acids. Trimming removed 4 bases from V and 7 bases from J, with 14 bases in between. In DNA, the CDR3 is TGTGCCAGCAGTGCTATTAAGGAGGGGCAGCCCCAGCATTTT. Translation gives CASSAIKEGQPQHF.

This clonotype was seen more than once but under ten times. The chain links TRBV7-9 to TRBJ1-1; weak D call: TRBD1 (5 bases). This CDR3 has 15 residues. Per the germline V gene, CDR1 is SEHNR and CDR2 is FQNEAQ (reference sequence). Deletions cut 2 bases from V and 1 base from J, with 11 bases between. CDR3 sequence: CASSLTRGGNTEAFF. In nucleotides, the CDR3 is TGTGCCAGCAGCTTAACGAGGGGCGGGAACACTGAAGCTTTCTTT.

The chain combines TRBV10-3 with TRBJ2-5; TRBD1 might be the D (6 bases). V was trimmed by 5 bases and J by 2 bases, leaving 15 bases between them. This CDR3 is 15 amino acids long. Germline values: CDR1 ENHRY, CDR2 SYGVKD. The CDR3 region is CAISRNTGKQETQYF. The DNA of the CDR3 is TGTGCCATCAGTCGGAATACAGGGAAACAAGAGACCCAGTACTTC.

This clonotype was detected many times. In DNA form, the CDR3 reads TGCGCCAGCAGCGGTCCAACAGGGAGGGAGAGACCCCTCCACTTT. Its translation is CASSGPTGRERPLHF. The chain employs TRBV5-1 and TRBJ1-6; D is perhaps TRBD1 (6 bases). V was cut by 4 bases and J by 12 bases, with 20 bases left in between. This CDR3 spans 15 amino acids. Germline CDR1 reads SGHRS; CDR2 reads YFSETQ.